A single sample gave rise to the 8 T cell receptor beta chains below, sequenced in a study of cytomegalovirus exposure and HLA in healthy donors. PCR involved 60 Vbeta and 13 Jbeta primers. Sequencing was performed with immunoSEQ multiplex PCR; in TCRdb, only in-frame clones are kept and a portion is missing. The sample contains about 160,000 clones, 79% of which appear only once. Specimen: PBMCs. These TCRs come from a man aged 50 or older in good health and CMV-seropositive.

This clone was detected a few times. This CDR3 is CASSPFGTGYADTQYF. The CDR3 nucleotides read TGTGCCAGCTCACCTTTCGGGACAGGGTACGCAGATACGCAGTATTTT. The chain carries TRBV18 and TRBJ2-3; 9 bases align to TRBD1. The CDR3 runs 16 residues. With 3 bases clipped from V and 4 bases from J, the junction kept 8 bases outside the gene matches. The V gene's germline CDR1 is KGHSH and CDR2 LQKENI.

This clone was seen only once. CDR3 sequence reads: CASFGGFDTEAFF. CDR3 in DNA: TGTGCCAGCTTTGGAGGGTTCGACACTGAAGCTTTCTTT. V gene TRBV6-5 combines with J gene TRBJ1-1, with D uncertain. Germline V gives CDR1 MNHEY, CDR2 SVGAGI. V lost 8 bases and J 3 bases, leaving 13 bases between the germline ends. The CDR3 extends over 13 amino acids.

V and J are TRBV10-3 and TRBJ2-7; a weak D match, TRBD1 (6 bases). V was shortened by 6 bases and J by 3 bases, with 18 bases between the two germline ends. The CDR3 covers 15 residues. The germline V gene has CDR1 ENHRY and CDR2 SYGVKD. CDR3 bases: TGTGCCATCAGCACCCCCGCCAGGGGCAACTACGAGCAGTACTTC. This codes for CAISTPARGNYEQYF.

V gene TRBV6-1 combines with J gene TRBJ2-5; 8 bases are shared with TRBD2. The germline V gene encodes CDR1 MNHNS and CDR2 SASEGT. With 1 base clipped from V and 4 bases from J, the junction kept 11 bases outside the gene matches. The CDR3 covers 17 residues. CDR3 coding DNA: TGTGCCAGCAGTGAAGTTTATGGCACCCGGGGGGGAGAGACCCAGTACTTC. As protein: CASSEVYGTRGGETQYF.

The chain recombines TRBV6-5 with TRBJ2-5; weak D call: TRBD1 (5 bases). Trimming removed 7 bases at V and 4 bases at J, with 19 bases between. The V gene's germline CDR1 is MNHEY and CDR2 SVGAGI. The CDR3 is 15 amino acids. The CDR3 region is CASTIIGGARETQYF. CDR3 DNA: TGTGCCAGCACCATTATAGGTGGGGCGCGAGAGACCCAGTACTTC.

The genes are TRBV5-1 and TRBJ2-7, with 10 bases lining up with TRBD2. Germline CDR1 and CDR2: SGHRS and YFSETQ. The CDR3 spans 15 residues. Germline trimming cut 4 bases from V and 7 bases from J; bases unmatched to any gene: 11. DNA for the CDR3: TGCGCCAGCAGCCCGGGTGCTAGCGGGAGAGGGGAGCAGTACTTC. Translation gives CASSPGASGRGEQYF.

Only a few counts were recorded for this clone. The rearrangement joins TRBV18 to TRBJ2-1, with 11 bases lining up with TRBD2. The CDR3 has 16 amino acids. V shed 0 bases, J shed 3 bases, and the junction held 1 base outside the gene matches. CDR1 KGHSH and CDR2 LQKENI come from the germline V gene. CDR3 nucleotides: TGTGCCAGCTCACCACCAGGGACTAGCGGCTACAATGAGCAGTTCTTC. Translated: CASSPPGTSGYNEQFF. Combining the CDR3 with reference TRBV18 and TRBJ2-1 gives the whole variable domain NAGVMQNPRHLVRRRGQEARLRCSPMKGHSHVYWYRQLPEEGLKFMVYLQKENIIDESGMPKERFSAEFPKEGPSILRIQQVVRGDSAAYFCASSPPGTSGYNEQFFGPGTRLTVL.

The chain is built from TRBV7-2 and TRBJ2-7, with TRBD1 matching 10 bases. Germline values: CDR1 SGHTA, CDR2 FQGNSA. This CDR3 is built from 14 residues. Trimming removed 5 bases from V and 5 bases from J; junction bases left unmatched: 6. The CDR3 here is CASSRRDRGHEQYF. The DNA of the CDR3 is TGTGCCAGCAGCCGCAGGGACAGGGGTCACGAGCAGTACTTC.